The T cell receptor (beta chain) under discussion was sequenced for a study of graft-versus-host responses after intestinal transplantation (TCRdb year 2021). The study in broad terms: The transplants that recipients received were multivisceral, liver-intestinal, or isolated intestinal. All recipients received anti-thymocyte globulin induction followed by maintenance tacrolimus and steroids for approximately 3 years. Graft-versus-host and host-versus-graft alloreactive T cell clones were tracked in the graft, circulation and bone marrow after intestinal transplantation using bulk TCR-beta CDR3 sequencing. Alloreactive clones were identified by sequencing pre-transplant mixed lymphocyte reaction products and comparing these products with unstimulated pre-transplant donor and recipient T cells. The cohort enrolled around 23 intestinal transplant recipients including one retransplant, and a few patients lacking pretransplant specimens were excluded. A peak of at least 4% donor T cells among recipient peripheral blood mononuclear cells was the definition used for donor T cell macrochimerism. Rather than being sequenced by the commercial service, samples from three later patients were sequenced in-house on an Illumina MiSeq and processed with MiXCR.

The investigation overall reported the following: The conclusions were limited by the relatively low number and heterogeneity of the intestinal transplant patients. High GvH to HvG T cell clonal ratios were observed in the allografts of patients with donor T cell macrochimerism. GvH clones turned up in recipient bone marrow, with some appearing earlier in ileal mucosa or blood, a pattern consistent with an intestinal mucosal origin. Early after transplant, declines in HvG clones were associated with peak levels of circulating GvH clones.

The junction carries 7 bases between V and J, which are trimmed by 2 bases and 2 bases respectively. Measured from the cysteine to the phenylalanine, the CDR3 is 15 residues long. Only the CDR3 DNA stays, 45 bases, in frame from base 1. The germline V gene provides CDR1 SGHAT and CDR2 FQNNGV. The method behind the library was the immunoSEQ multiplex PCR assay. For most patients, genomic DNA was isolated with the Qiagen DNeasy Blood and Tissue Kit and sent frozen to Adaptive Biotechnologies for TCR sequencing. High-throughput TCR-beta CDR3 sequencing of genomic DNA from most patients was performed by Adaptive Biotechnologies. As for the authors' bioinformatics: Adaptive's ImmunoSEQ software supplied the TCR sequencing data for more than 15 patients, while MiXCR and VDJtools were used to process a few other patients. To correct CD4 versus CD8 sorting errors, any sequence found in both subsets at a frequency ratio below 5:1 was removed. CDR3 nucleotide sequences shared between donor and recipient were removed because the origin of such sequences could not be assigned. At least 2-fold expansion over unstimulated cells and a minimum CFSE-low frequency of 0.002% (template counts) or 0.001% (read counts) were required for clones to be classified as alloreactive. Clones were considered mappable if detected in sequenced pre-transplant spleen, lymph node, or MLR CFSE-low populations of the donor or recipient. The cumulative frequency of alloreactive clones was calculated as a percentage of all sequences, weighted by copy number. TCRdb took this table from immuneACCESS and kept in-frame rearrangements with V and J called. Such tables lack part of the clones; where checked against another copy, unresolved V genes explain under half of the gap, and the rest is unexplained. For V, J and clone size, that table is used; D and trimming come from the DNA. The sample table contains about 110,000 clones; only one count was recorded for just under 95% of them. 0.4% to 0.55% of the sample lies in the top ten.

In light of the paper, this sample's time point label describes: cells obtained before transplantation from donor or recipient. CD3+CD4+ and CD3+CD8+ populations were FACS-sorted from unstimulated pre-transplant donor and recipient cells taken from spleen or lymph nodes. In the case of this clone: Its target antigen remains unknown. No clone much larger than this one lies a single base away; base qualities are absent.

The sequence was obtained from a human donor who received an intestinal transplant. The sample in question was unstimulated CD8+ T cells sorted from spleen or lymph node cells, obtained before intestinal transplant. The chain is assembled from TRBV11-2 and TRBJ2-6; no D gene can be assigned with confidence. The CDR3 reads as follows: CASSLNRAGANVLTF. DNA sequence: TGTGCCAGCAGCTTAAATAGGGCTGGGGCCAACGTCCTGACTTTC.